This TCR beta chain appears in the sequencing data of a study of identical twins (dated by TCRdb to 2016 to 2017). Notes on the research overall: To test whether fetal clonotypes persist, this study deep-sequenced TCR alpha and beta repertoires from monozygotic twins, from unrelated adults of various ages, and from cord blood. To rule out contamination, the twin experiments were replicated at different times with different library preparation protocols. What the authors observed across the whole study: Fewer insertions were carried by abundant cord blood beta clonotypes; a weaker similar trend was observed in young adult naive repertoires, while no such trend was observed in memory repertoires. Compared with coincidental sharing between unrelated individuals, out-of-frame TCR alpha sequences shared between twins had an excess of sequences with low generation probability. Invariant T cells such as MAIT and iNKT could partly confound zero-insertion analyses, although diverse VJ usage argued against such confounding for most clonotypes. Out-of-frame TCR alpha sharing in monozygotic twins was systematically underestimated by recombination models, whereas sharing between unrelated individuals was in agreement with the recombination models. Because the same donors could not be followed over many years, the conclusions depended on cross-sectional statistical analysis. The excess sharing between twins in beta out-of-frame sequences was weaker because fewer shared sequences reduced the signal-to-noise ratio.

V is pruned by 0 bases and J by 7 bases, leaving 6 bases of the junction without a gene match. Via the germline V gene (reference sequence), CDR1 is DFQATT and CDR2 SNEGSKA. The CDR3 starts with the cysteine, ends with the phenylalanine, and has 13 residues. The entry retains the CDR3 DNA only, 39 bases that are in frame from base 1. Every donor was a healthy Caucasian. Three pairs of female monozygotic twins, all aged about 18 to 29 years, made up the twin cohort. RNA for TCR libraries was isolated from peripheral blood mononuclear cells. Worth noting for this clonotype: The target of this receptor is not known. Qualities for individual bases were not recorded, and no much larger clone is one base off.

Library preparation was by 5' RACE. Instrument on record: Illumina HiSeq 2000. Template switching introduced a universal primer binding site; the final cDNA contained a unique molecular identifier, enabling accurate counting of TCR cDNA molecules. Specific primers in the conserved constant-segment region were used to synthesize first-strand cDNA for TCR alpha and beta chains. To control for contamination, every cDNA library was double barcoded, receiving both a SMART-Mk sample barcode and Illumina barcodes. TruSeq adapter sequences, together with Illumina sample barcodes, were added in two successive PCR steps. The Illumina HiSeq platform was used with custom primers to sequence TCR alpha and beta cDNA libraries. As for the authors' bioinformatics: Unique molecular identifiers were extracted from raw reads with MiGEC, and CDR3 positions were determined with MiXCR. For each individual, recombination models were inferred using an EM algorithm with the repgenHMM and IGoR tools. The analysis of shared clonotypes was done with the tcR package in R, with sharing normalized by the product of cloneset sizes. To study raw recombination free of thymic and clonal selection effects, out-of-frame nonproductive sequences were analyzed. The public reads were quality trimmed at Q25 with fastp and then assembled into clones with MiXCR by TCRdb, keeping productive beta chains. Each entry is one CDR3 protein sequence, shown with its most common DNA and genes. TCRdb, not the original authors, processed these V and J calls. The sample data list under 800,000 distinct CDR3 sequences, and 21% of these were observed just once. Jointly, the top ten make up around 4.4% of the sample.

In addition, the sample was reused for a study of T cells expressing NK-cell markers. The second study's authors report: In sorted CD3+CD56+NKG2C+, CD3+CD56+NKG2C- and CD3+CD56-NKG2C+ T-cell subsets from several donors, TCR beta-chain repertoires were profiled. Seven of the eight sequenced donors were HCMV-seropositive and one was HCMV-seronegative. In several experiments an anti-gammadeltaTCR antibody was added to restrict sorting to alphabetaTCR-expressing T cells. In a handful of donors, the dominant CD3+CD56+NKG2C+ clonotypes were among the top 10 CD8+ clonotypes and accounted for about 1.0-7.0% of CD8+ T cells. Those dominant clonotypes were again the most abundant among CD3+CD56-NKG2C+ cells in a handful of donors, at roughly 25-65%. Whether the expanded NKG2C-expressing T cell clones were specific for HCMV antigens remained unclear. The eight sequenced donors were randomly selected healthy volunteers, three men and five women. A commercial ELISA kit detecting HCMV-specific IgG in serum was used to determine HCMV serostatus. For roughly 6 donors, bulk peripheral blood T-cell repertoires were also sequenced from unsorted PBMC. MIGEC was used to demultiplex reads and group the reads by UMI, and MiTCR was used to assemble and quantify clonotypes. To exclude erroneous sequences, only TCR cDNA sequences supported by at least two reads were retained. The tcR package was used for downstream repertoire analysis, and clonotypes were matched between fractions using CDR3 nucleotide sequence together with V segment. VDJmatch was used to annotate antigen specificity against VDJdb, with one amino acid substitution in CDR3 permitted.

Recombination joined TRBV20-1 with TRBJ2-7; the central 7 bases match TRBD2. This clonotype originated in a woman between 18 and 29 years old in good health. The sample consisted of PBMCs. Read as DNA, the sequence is TGCAGTGCTAGAGAGGGGGGGACGCGTGAGCAGTACTTC. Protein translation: CSAREGGTREQYF.